This TCR beta chain was captured in a study of Ad26.COV2.S vaccination and SARS-CoV-2 variants. Points from the study as a whole: People who got the vaccine had more spike-specific TCR breadth than people who got placebo.

Treatment of the sample: about 20 received Ad26.COV2.S at low or high dose, single or two shots; a few received placebo; per-sample allocation not given. Sampling was done on day 63 after the first vaccine or placebo injection. The protocol was immunoSEQ multiplex PCR, while the TCRdb copy is restricted to in-frame clones and leaves out a portion. Of 430,000 or so clones in the sample, approximately 92% are singletons; the top ten hold just over 2.5%. As for this clone: The antigen remains unidentified.

CDR1 and CDR2 from the germline V gene are GTSNPN and SVGIG (reference sequence). Trimming took off 6 bases at V and 4 bases at J, with 17 bases between the two ends. The CDR3 loop spans 14 amino acids. The source was peripheral blood, collected in a trial of Ad26.COV2.S vaccine versus placebo. The chain recombines TRBV30 with TRBJ2-3; D gene uncertain. This sequence was found in a person aged 18 to 65 who received the Ad26.COV2.S COVID-19 vaccine or a placebo. As DNA, the CDR3 is TGTGCCTGTGACCGAACGATAATGTCAGATACGCAGTATTTT. This encodes CACDRTIMSDTQYF. Together with reference TRBV30 and TRBJ2-3, the CDR3 gives the full variable domain: SQTIHQWPATLVQPVGSPLSLECTVEGTSNPNLYWYRQAAGRGLQLLFYSVGIGQISSEVPQNLSASRPQDRQFILSSKKLLLSDSGFYLCACDRTIMSDTQYFGPGTRLTVL.